The rows below give T cell receptor beta chains drawn from one sample of a study of blood T cell repertoires in COVID-19. Libraries were prepared by immunoSEQ multiplex PCR; TCRdb keeps only in-frame clonotypes and omits some of them. Of hundreds of thousands of clones in the sample, 75% to 90% were seen once. Sequencing was done on a sample of peripheral blood. The receptor set was obtained from a young woman with active or convalescent COVID-19. Each CDR3 is given with its conserved first and last residue. D genes are given only for firm matches. Size tells how often a clone was seen (once, few, many) or the class of an expanded clone, and some rows leave it out.

V gene,D gene,clone size,J gene,CDR3 length,CDR3 protein,CDR3 DNA
TRBV7-8,NA,once,TRBJ1-5,15,CASSLVWGSGQPQHF,TGTGCCAGCAGCTTAGTCTGGGGTTCGGGGCAGCCCCAGCATTTT
TRBV3-1/TRBV3-2,TRBD2,NA,TRBJ2-3,16,CASTLKGLAGGDTQYF,TGTGCCAGCACCCTTAAGGGACTAGCGGGAGGAGATACGCAGTATTTT
TRBV14,TRBD2,NA,TRBJ2-5,17,CASSPPQTSGVEETQYF,TGTGCCAGCAGCCCTCCTCAGACTAGCGGGGTAGAAGAGACCCAGTACTTC
TRBV5-8,NA,NA,TRBJ1-1,14,CASSSIRGRAEAFF,TGTGCCAGCAGCTCAATTAGGGGGAGGGCTGAAGCTTTCTTT
TRBV6-1,TRBD2,NA,TRBJ2-3,16,CASSEALAGGPNTQYF,TGTGCCAGCAGTGAAGCCCTGGCGGGAGGGCCGAATACGCAGTATTTT
TRBV19,TRBD1,NA,TRBJ1-5,14,CASSIEPGGEPQHF,TGTGCCAGTAGTATAGAACCAGGGGGTGAGCCCCAGCATTTT
TRBV10-1,TRBD2,NA,TRBJ2-1,14,CASGRLAGANEQFF,TGCGCCAGCGGCCGGCTAGCGGGAGCTAATGAGCAGTTCTTC
TRBV10-1,NA,NA,TRBJ2-6,15,CASSPQGSGANVLTF,TGCGCCAGCAGTCCTCAGGGGTCTGGGGCCAACGTCCTGACTTTC
TRBV5-1,TRBD2,NA,TRBJ2-7,14,CASRTSGTTYEQYF,TGCGCCAGCCGCACTAGCGGGACTACCTACGAGCAGTACTTC
TRBV5-1,NA,NA,TRBJ2-2,13,CASGVTNTGELFF,TGCGCCAGCGGAGTAACGAACACCGGGGAGCTGTTTTTT
TRBV5-1,TRBD2,NA,TRBJ2-5,18,CASSLVTGLAGEGETQYF,TGCGCCAGCAGCTTGGTAACGGGACTAGCGGGAGAAGGAGAGACCCAGTACTTC
TRBV2,TRBD1,NA,TRBJ1-2,12,CASRQGGDGYTF,TGTGCCAGCAGGCAGGGGGGCGATGGCTACACCTTC
TRBV6-2/TRBV6-3,NA,NA,TRBJ2-7,12,CASSYGGGEQYF,TGTGCCAGCAGTTATGGGGGCGGAGAGCAGTACTTC
TRBV14,NA,NA,TRBJ1-6,15,CASSQRTAKNSPLHF,TGTGCCAGCAGCCAGAGGACAGCAAAGAATTCACCCCTCCACTTT
TRBV19,TRBD2,NA,TRBJ2-2,15,CASSIMAGVSGELFF,TGTGCCAGTAGTATAATGGCGGGGGTCAGCGGGGAGCTGTTTTTT
TRBV5-1,TRBD1,NA,TRBJ1-1,14,CASSLGDRVTEAFF,TGCGCCAGCAGCTTGGGAGACAGGGTCACTGAAGCTTTCTTT
TRBV19,NA,NA,TRBJ1-4,12,CASGAGIEKLFF,TGTGCCAGTGGAGCGGGAATAGAAAAACTGTTTTTT
TRBV13,TRBD2,NA,TRBJ2-1,16,CASRRGTSGRGNEQFF,TGTGCCAGCAGACGCGGGACTAGCGGGAGGGGGAATGAGCAGTTCTTC
TRBV7-2,NA,NA,TRBJ1-2,14,CASSPPQRGFGYTF,TGTGCCAGCAGCCCCCCCCAGAGAGGGTTTGGCTACACCTTC
TRBV6-4,NA,NA,TRBJ1-1,13,CASSIAGNTEAFF,TGTGCCAGCAGTATTGCGGGGAACACTGAAGCTTTCTTT
TRBV3-1/TRBV3-2,NA,NA,TRBJ1-3,15,CASSQDWSSGNTIYF,TGTGCCAGCAGCCAAGATTGGAGCTCTGGAAACACCATATATTTT
TRBV7-6,NA,NA,TRBJ1-5,16,CASSPGIAAQNQPQHF,TGTGCCAGCAGCCCCGGTATAGCAGCCCAAAATCAGCCCCAGCATTTT
TRBV6-1,TRBD1,NA,TRBJ1-1,14,CASSEAGTAVEAFF,TGTGCCAGCAGTGAAGCTGGGACAGCCGTAGAAGCTTTCTTT
TRBV9,NA,NA,TRBJ2-1,14,CASSANRENNEQFF,TGTGCCAGCAGCGCAAACAGGGAGAACAATGAGCAGTTCTTC
TRBV24-1,NA,NA,TRBJ1-1,13,CGDDSRSYTEAFF,TGTGGGGATGACAGCCGGTCTTACACTGAAGCTTTCTTT
TRBV12-5,TRBD2,NA,TRBJ2-1,18,CASGLDIRTSGQYNEQFF,TGTGCTAGTGGTTTGGATATTAGGACTAGCGGGCAGTACAATGAGCAGTTCTTC
TRBV5-1,NA,NA,TRBJ1-1,14,CASSLWGQNTEAFF,TGCGCCAGCAGCTTGTGGGGGCAGAACACTGAAGCTTTCTTT
TRBV19,NA,once,TRBJ1-6,15,CASSIQGDYNSPLHF,TGTGCCAGTAGTATCCAGGGCGACTATAATTCACCCCTCCACTTT
TRBV2,TRBD1,NA,TRBJ2-5,15,CASITPGTGEETQYF,TGTGCCAGCATCACACCCGGGACAGGGGAAGAGACCCAGTACTTC
TRBV7-2,TRBD2,NA,TRBJ2-4,15,CASSFLAGAPNIQYF,TGTGCCAGCAGCTTCTTAGCGGGAGCCCCGAACATTCAGTACTTC
TRBV18,TRBD1,NA,TRBJ2-7,14,CASSPGGQPYEQYF,TGTGCCAGCTCACCAGGGGGACAGCCCTACGAGCAGTACTTC
TRBV5-1,TRBD1,NA,TRBJ2-1,17,CASSLGEEDRGHNEQFF,TGCGCCAGCAGCTTGGGAGAAGAGGACAGGGGTCACAATGAGCAGTTCTTC
TRBV4-1,NA,NA,TRBJ1-2,13,CASSQGPNYGYTF,TGCGCCAGCAGCCAGGGCCCCAACTATGGCTACACCTTC
TRBV6-5,TRBD1,NA,TRBJ1-2,13,CASSYGTVYGYTF,TGTGCCAGCAGTTACGGGACAGTCTATGGCTACACCTTC
TRBV24-1,NA,NA,TRBJ1-4,19,CATSDLGELSGVTNEKLFF,TGTGCCACCAGTGATTTGGGGGAGTTATCAGGGGTAACTAATGAAAAACTGTTTTTT
TRBV6-6,NA,NA,TRBJ1-2,14,CASSRTSPNYGYTF,TGTGCCAGCAGTAGGACATCCCCAAACTATGGCTACACCTTC
TRBV5-1,TRBD2,NA,TRBJ2-3,18,CASSLASVGGGPTDTQYF,TGCGCCAGCAGCTTGGCTTCGGTTGGCGGGGGTCCCACAGATACGCAGTATTTT
TRBV15,NA,NA,TRBJ2-5,14,CATSRMGLQETQYF,TGTGCCACCAGCAGAATGGGACTCCAAGAGACCCAGTACTTC
TRBV3-1/TRBV3-2,NA,NA,TRBJ2-4,15,CASSPDRAGMRIQYF,TGTGCCAGCAGCCCTGATCGCGCCGGGATGAGGATTCAGTACTTC
TRBV11-2,NA,NA,TRBJ1-5,14,CASSLLNSDQPQHF,TGTGCCAGCAGCTTATTAAATTCGGATCAGCCCCAGCATTTT